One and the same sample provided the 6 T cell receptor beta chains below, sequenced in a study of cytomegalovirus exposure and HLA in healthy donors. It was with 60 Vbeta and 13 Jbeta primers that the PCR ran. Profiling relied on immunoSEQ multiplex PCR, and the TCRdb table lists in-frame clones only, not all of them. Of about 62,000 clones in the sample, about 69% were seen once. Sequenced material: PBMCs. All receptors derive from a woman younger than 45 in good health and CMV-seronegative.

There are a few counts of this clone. The CDR3, as DNA: TGTGCCAGCAGCGCAGACAGGTCGGGACCCTACGAGCAGTACGTC. It specifies CASSADRSGPYEQYV. The chain employs TRBV5-8 and TRBJ2-7; a possible D gene is TRBD1 (6 bases). With 4 bases removed from V and 2 bases from J, the gap between germline ends came to 16 bases. Germline CDR1 reads SGHTS; CDR2 reads YDEGEE. The CDR3 spans 15 residues.

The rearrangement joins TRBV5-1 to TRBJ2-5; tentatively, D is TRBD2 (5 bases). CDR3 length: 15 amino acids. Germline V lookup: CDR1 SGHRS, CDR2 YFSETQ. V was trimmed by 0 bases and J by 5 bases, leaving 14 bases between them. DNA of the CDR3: TGCGCCAGCAGCTTGGCATGGGGAACGGGGGAGACCCAGTACTTC. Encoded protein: CASSLAWGTGETQYF.

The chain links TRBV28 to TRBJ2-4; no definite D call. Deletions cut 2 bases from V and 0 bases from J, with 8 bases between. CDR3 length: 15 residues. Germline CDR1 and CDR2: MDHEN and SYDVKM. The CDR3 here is CASSLRQLAKNIQYF. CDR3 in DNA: TGTGCCAGCAGTTTACGACAATTAGCCAAAAACATTCAGTACTTC.

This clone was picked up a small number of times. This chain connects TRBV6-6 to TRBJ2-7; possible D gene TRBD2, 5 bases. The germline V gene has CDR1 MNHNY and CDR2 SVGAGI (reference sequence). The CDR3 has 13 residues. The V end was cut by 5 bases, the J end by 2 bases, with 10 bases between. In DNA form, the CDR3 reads TGTGCCAGCAGTCTAGGACTGGCCTACGAGCAGTACGTC. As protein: CASSLGLAYEQYV.

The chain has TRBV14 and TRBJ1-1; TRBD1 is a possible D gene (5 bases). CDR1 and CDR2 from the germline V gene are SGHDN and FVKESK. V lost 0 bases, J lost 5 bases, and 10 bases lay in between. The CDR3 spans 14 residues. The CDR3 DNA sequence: TGTGCCAGCAGCCAAGATTATCGGGGGACTGAAGCTTTCTTT. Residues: CASSQDYRGTEAFF.

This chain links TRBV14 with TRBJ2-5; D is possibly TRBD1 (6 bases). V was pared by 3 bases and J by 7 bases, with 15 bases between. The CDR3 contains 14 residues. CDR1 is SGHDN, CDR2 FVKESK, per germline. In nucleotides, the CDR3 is TGTGCCAGCAGCCATCAAAAGGGGGTCGTGACCCAGTACTTC. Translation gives CASSHQKGVVTQYF.